The 14 T cell receptor beta chains given below trace back to one sample, sequenced in a study of blood T cells in healthy people across ages. A second PCR of 7 to 11 cycles used a sample-barcoded 5' primer and a J-beta primer mix. From the 5' RACE reads, TCRdb called clonotypes with MiXCR, one entry per CDR3 protein. The sample holds 1.5 million to 2 million distinct CDR3 sequences, 28% seen once. Sequencing was done on a sample of blood. These TCRs come from a woman in her twenties or thirties in good health.

Only a few counts were recorded for this clonotype. The chain recombines TRBV20-1 with TRBJ2-1, with 12 nucleotides matching TRBD2. This CDR3 is built from 17 residues. Losses at the gene ends were 0 bases for V and 9 bases for J; bases not matched to a gene: 12. CDR1 and CDR2 (germline): DFQATT, SNEGSKA (reference sequence). The CDR3 nucleotides are TGCAGTGCTAGAGATCGGGTAGGGCAGGGACTAGCGGGTGAGCAGTTCTTC. Translation gives CSARDRVGQGLAGEQFF.

CDR3 nucleotide sequence: TGTGCCAGCAGCTCCCTAGGGTTCCAAGAGACCCAGTACTTC. It translates to CASSSLGFQETQYF. V and J are TRBV7-4 and TRBJ2-5; D gene unclear. Per the germline V gene, CDR1 is SGHVT and CDR2 is SQSDAQ. The CDR3 is 14 residues long. The V end lost 4 bases, the J end lost 1 base, and 10 bases lay between the germline ends.

The rearrangement uses TRBV30 and TRBJ2-3; perhaps TRBD2 as D (6 bases). The CDR3 has 14 residues. V was cut by 0 bases and J by 8 bases, with 15 bases left in between. Germline-derived CDR1 and CDR2 are GTSNPN and SVGIG (reference sequence). CDR3 sequence: CAWSVRGILVTQYF. The CDR3 DNA reads as TGTGCCTGGAGTGTACGGGGGATTCTGGTTACGCAGTATTTT.

The CDR3 is CSAIDRGRDIQYF. The CDR3 DNA is TGCAGCGCCATTGACAGGGGGCGAGACATTCAGTACTTC. The rearrangement uses TRBV29-1 and TRBJ2-4; 10 nucleotides agree with TRBD1. J was trimmed by 8 bases and V by 7 bases; bases with no gene match: 8. The CDR3 length is 13 residues. Germline V gene lookup returns CDR1 SQVTM and CDR2 ANQGSEA.

V gene TRBV21-1 combines with J gene TRBJ1-1; the table's D call, TRBD1, has no DNA check behind it. TRBV21-1 is shown as a pseudogene. The CDR3 runs to 14 residues. The CDR3 sequence is CASSIGGVGTEAFF. The CDR3 coding sequence is TGTGCCAGCAGCATCGGGGGAGTCGGGACTGAAGCTTTCTTT.

V usage is TRBV6-5 and J usage is TRBJ2-2; the match to TRBD1 covers 7 bases. Germline CDR1 MNHEY, CDR2 SVGAGI. After removal of 2 bases from V and 4 bases from J, the junction contained 4 bases not matched to a gene. The CDR3 runs to 15 residues. CDR3 loop: CASSYDRVGTGELFF. The CDR3 nucleotides read TGTGCCAGCAGTTACGACAGGGTGGGCACCGGGGAGCTGTTTTTT.

Comment on this clonotype: Given a much more abundant clone one base away, this may be a read error. The V call is TRBV10-3, the J call TRBJ2-3; D not resolved. CDR1 ENHRY and CDR2 SYGVKD come from the germline V gene. This CDR3 spans 14 amino acids. The CDR3 region has the DNA TGTGCCATCAGTGAGTCGGAATTCACAGATATGCAGTATTTT. Translating gives CAISESEFTDMQYF.

The rearrangement uses TRBV7-2 and TRBJ2-4; 9 bases fit TRBD2. Trimming removed 5 bases from V and 3 bases from J; junction bases left unmatched: 8. CDR1 and CDR2 (germline): SGHTA, FQGNSA. This CDR3 is 16 amino acids long. The CDR3 bases are TGTGCCAGCAGCGCCGGCGGGGGGGGCTTCAAAAACATTCAGTACTTC. This translates into CASSAGGGGFKNIQYF.

The V gene is TRBV15, the J gene TRBJ2-3; D ambiguous. The V gene's germline CDR1 is LNHNV and CDR2 YYDKDF (reference sequence). V shed 3 bases and J shed 6 bases, with 10 bases lying between them. The CDR3 is 13 amino acids. CDR3 in amino acids: CATSRIHGDTQYF. CDR3 nucleotide sequence: TGTGCCACCAGCAGGATCCACGGGGATACGCAGTATTTT.

This clonotype was counted ten times or more. CDR3 amino acids: CASRREPYEQYF. CDR3 nucleotide sequence: TGTGCCAGCAGAAGGGAGCCCTACGAGCAGTACTTC. The V and J genes are TRBV28 and TRBJ2-7, with D tentatively TRBD2 (5 bases). CDR3 length: 12 amino acids. Germline loops: CDR1 MDHEN, CDR2 SYDVKM. V lost 6 bases to trimming and J lost 2 bases, with 8 bases between them.

The rearrangement joins TRBV5-4 to TRBJ2-3; 14 bases line up with TRBD2. CDR3 length: 16 amino acids. Germline V gene sequence: CDR1 SGHNT, CDR2 YYREEE (reference sequence). Trimming cost V 4 bases and J 7 bases; bases outside gene matches: 8. The CDR3 is CASSPGLAGEGNTQYF. CDR3 DNA sequence: TGTGCCAGCAGCCCGGGACTAGCGGGGGAGGGAAATACGCAGTATTTT.

The chain joins TRBV19 to TRBJ1-4, with TRBD1 as a possible D gene (6 bases). The V and J ends lost 4 bases and 5 bases respectively, with 11 bases between them. The CDR3 is 14 amino acids. Germline V gene data show CDR1 as LNHDA and CDR2 as SQIVND (reference sequence). The CDR3 DNA sequence: TGTGCCAGTAGTAGCTGGGACAAAAATGAAAAACTGTTTTTT. Translation: CASSSWDKNEKLFF.

This clonotype has a count of ten or more. J is TRBJ2-5 and V is TRBV29-1; D call uncertain. Germline-derived CDR1 and CDR2 are SQVTM and ANQGSEA. This CDR3 spans 12 amino acids. V dropped 6 bases and J dropped 5 bases, with 13 bases sitting between them. CDR3 in amino acids: CSVARISETQYF. CDR3 in DNA: TGCAGCGTCGCTCGGATATCGGAGACCCAGTACTTC.

The V call is TRBV29-1, the J call TRBJ1-2; TRBD1 aligns across 9 bases. With V trimmed by 7 bases and J by 3 bases, 6 bases remained unmatched. This CDR3 is built from 13 residues. Germline CDR1 and CDR2: SQVTM and ANQGSEA. The CDR3 sequence: CSGGQGRDYGYTF. CDR3 in DNA: TGCAGCGGCGGACAGGGGAGGGACTATGGCTACACCTTC.